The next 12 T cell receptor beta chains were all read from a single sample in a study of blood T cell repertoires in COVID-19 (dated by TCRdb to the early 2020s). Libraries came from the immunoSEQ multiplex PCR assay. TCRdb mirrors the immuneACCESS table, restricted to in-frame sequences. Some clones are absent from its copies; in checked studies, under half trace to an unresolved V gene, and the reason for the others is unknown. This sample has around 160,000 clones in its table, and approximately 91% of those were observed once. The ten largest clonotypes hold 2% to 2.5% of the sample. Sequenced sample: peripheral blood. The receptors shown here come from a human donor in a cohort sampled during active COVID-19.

CDR3 sequence: CASSSPVTRLAGGPDTQYF. The CDR3 nucleotides read TGTGCCAGCAGCTCCCCGGTCACTAGACTAGCGGGGGGCCCAGATACGCAGTATTTT. V gene TRBV28 combines with J gene TRBJ2-3, with TRBD2 identical over 13 bases. V lost 6 bases and J lost 4; bases outside the gene matches: 16. CDR1 and CDR2 (germline): MDHEN, SYDVKM. The CDR3 is 19 amino acids.

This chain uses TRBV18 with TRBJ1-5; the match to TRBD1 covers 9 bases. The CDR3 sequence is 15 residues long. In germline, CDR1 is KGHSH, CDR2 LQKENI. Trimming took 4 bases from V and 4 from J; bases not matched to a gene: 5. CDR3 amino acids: CASSRPGTGNQPQHF. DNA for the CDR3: TGTGCCAGCTCACGACCCGGGACAGGGAATCAGCCCCAGCATTTT.

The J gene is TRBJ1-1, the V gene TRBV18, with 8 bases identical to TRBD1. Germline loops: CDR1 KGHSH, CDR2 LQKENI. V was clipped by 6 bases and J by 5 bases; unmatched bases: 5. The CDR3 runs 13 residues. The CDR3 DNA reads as TGTGCCAGCTCGTCGACAGGGGAGACTGAAGCTTTCTTT. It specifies CASSSTGETEAFF.

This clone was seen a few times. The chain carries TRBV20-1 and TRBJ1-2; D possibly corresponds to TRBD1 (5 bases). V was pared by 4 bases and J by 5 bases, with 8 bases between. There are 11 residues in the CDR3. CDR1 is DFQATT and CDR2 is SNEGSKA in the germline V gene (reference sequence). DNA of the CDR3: TGCAGTGCTAACCAGGGATATGGCTACACCTTC. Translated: CSANQGYGYTF.

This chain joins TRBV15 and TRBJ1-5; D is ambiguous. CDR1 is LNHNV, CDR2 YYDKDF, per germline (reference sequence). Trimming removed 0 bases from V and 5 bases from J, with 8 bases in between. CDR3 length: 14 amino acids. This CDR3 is CATSRDPLDQPQHF. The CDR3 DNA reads TGTGCCACCAGCAGAGATCCCTTAGATCAGCCCCAGCATTTT.

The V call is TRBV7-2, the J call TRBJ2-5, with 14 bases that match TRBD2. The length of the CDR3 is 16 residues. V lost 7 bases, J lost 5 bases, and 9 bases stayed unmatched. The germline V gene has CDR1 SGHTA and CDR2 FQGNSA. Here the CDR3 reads CASNTGLAGAGETQYF. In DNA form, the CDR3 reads TGTGCCAGCAATACGGGACTAGCGGGGGCCGGGGAGACCCAGTACTTC.

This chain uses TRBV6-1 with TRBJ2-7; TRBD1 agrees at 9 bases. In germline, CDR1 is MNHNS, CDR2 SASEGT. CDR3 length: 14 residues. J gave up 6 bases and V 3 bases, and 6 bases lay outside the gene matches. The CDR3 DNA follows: TGTGCCAGCAGTGATTTAGGGACAGGGCTCGAGCAGTACTTC. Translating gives CASSDLGTGLEQYF.

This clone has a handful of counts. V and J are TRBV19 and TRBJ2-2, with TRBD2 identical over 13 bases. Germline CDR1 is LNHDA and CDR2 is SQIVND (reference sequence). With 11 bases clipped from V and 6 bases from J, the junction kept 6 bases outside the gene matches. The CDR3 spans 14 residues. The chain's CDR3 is CACTSGRAPGELFF. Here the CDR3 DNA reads TGTGCCTGTACTAGCGGGAGGGCCCCCGGGGAGCTGTTTTTT.

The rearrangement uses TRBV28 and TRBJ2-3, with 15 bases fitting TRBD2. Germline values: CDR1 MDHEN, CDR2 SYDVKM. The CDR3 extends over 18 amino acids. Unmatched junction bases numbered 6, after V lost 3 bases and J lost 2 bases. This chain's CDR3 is CASSFRTSGGANTDTQYF. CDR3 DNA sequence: TGTGCCAGCAGTTTTAGGACTAGCGGGGGGGCGAACACAGATACGCAGTATTTT.

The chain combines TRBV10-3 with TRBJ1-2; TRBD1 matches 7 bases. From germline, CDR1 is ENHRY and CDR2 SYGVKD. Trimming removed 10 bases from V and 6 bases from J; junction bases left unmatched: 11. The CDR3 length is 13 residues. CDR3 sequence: CATKLETGDGYTF. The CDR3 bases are TGTGCCACCAAACTAGAAACAGGGGATGGCTACACCTTC.

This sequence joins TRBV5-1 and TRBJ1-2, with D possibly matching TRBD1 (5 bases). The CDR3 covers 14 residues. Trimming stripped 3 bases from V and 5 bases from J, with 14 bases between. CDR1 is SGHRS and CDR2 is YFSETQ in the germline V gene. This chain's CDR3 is CASSSRGGGYGYTF. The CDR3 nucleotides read TGCGCCAGCAGCTCCCGGGGGGGAGGATATGGCTACACCTTC.

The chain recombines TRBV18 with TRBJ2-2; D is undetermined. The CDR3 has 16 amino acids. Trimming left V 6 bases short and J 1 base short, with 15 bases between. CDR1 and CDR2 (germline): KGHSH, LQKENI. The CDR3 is CASSLRSSGNTGELFF. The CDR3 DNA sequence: TGTGCCAGCTCGCTTCGATCGTCGGGGAACACCGGGGAGCTGTTTTTT.